This T cell receptor (beta chain) was observed in a study of blood T cell repertoires in COVID-19. The germline V gene has CDR1 MNHEY and CDR2 SMNVEV (reference sequence). The ends were cut back, 6 bases at V and 6 bases at J, with 18 bases in the middle. The CDR3 loop spans 15 amino acids. In the original processing: Amplification of reference gene primers was used by the study to estimate nucleated cell counts. Method: immunoSEQ multiplex PCR; TCRdb's copy keeps in-frame clones and lacks some. The V and J calls and clone size are taken from that table; D and trimming were inferred from the DNA. The sample lists 200,000 to 300,000 clones, more than 75% occurring once.

The sample was peripheral blood. The chain combines TRBV27 with TRBJ1-5; weak D call: TRBD1 (5 bases). The clonotype comes from a woman in her 50s with acute or convalescent COVID-19. CDR3 coding DNA: TGTGCCAGCAGGCCCCTCGGGGGGTTAGTTCAGCCCCAGCATTTT. Encoded protein: CASRPLGGLVQPQHF.